This T cell receptor (beta chain) was retrieved from a study of chemoradiotherapy in HPV16-positive cancers. The wider study: Functional T-cell assays on a couple of HPV16-positive patients' cells defined candidate HPV-specific clones and common TCR motifs.

The assay was immunoSEQ multiplex PCR, and TCRdb's table has in-frame clones only and misses some. The sample yields 25,000 to 35,000 clones, about 88% seen once. This clone ranks as medium-sized. Germline CDR1 reads LNHDA; CDR2 reads SQIVND (reference sequence). Trimming took 5 bases from V and 3 from J, leaving 5 bases between them. This CDR3 has 12 amino acids. This chain connects TRBV19 to TRBJ1-5; D not certain. The sequence was collected from a human donor with HPV-associated anogenital cancer. The source material was blood, sampled from a patient who underwent chemoradiotherapy. The CDR3 region is CASSPTNQPQHF. CDR3 bases: TGTGCCAGTAGTCCCACCAATCAGCCCCAGCATTTT.